The 23 T cell receptor beta chains in this list originate from one sample, sequenced in a study of PD-L1 blockade in urothelial cancer. Time point given: peripheral blood 6 weeks after treatment start. Assay: immunoSEQ multiplex PCR; the TCRdb copy retains only in-frame clones and omits some. The profile shows about 50,000 clones, approximately 85% of them singletons. Sequencing used PBMCs, obtained around atezolizumab (anti-PD-L1) treatment. Receptors originate from a man aged 45-65 years with urothelial cancer.

The rearrangement uses TRBV21-1 and TRBJ2-3; the table's D call, TRBD1, was not checked against the DNA. TRBV21-1 is a pseudogene segment. There are 17 residues in the CDR3. DNA of the CDR3: TGTGCCAGCAGCAAGGGACAGGGGTTAAGTCAATCAGATACGCAGTATTTT. Translating gives CASSKGQGLSQSDTQYF.

The count of this clone is one. The gene calls are TRBV6-5 and TRBJ2-7; TRBD1 matches at 8 bases. The V gene end was trimmed by 6 bases and the J gene end by 4 bases; junction bases not matched to a gene: 11. Germline-derived CDR1 and CDR2 are MNHEY and SVGAGI. The CDR3 is 15 amino acids. CDR3 nucleotide sequence: TGTGCCAGCAGCTCACAGGGGGTGGGTTCGTACGAGCAGTACTTC. Its protein product is CASSSQGVGSYEQYF.

The V and J genes are TRBV5-1 and TRBJ1-5; TRBD1 matches at 10 bases. The V and J ends lost 4 bases and 6 bases, in that order; junction bases with no gene match: 10. The germline V gene has CDR1 SGHRS and CDR2 YFSETQ. There are 16 residues in the CDR3. The CDR3 is CASSIDGTGEGQPQHF. In nucleotides, the CDR3 is TGCGCCAGCAGCATAGACGGGACAGGGGAGGGTCAGCCCCAGCATTTT. The whole variable domain, remainder taken from reference TRBV5-1 and TRBJ1-5, is KAGVTQTPRYLIKTRGQQVTLSCSPISGHRSVSWYQQTPGQGLQFLFEYFSETQRNKGNFPGRFSGRQFSNSRSEMNVSTLELGDSALYLCASSIDGTGEGQPQHFGDGTRLSIL.

The rearrangement links TRBV5-1 to TRBJ2-1; 12 positions agree with TRBD2. The CDR3 runs 16 residues. V trimming: 5 bases; J trimming: 5 bases; junction bases outside the gene matches: 8. CDR1 is SGHRS, CDR2 YFSETQ, per germline. CDR3 in DNA: TGCGCCAGCAGATTGCAAGGACTAGCGGGACACAATGAGCAGTTCTTC. Translation: CASRLQGLAGHNEQFF. Complete variable domain (other parts from reference TRBV5-1 and TRBJ2-1): KAGVTQTPRYLIKTRGQQVTLSCSPISGHRSVSWYQQTPGQGLQFLFEYFSETQRNKGNFPGRFSGRQFSNSRSEMNVSTLELGDSALYLCASRLQGLAGHNEQFFGPGTRLTVL.

The chain links TRBV11-3 to TRBJ2-1; D perhaps matches TRBD2 (6 bases). The CDR3 sequence is 13 residues long. The germline gives CDR1 SGHNT, CDR2 YENEEA. V dropped 1 base and J dropped 8 bases, with 9 bases sitting between them. The CDR3 region has the DNA TGTGCCAGCAGCTTAGCGGGAGCTGATGAGCAGTTCTTC. Amino acids: CASSLAGADEQFF. The full variable domain, with the rest looked up from reference TRBV11-3 and TRBJ2-1, is EAGVVQSPRYKIIEKKQPVAFWCNPISGHNTLYWYLQNLGQGPELLIRYENEEAVDDSQLPKDRFSAERLKGVDSTLKIQPAELGDSAVYLCASSLAGADEQFFGPGTRLTVL.

This chain uses TRBV7-3 with TRBJ2-3, with TRBD2 matching 11 bases. This CDR3 is built from 17 residues. With V trimmed by 5 bases and J by 1 base, 8 bases remained unmatched. Germline CDR1 and CDR2: SGHTA and FQGTGA. CDR3 DNA sequence: TGTGCCAGCAGCACTAGCGGGGGCGGAGATGGCACAGATACGCAGTATTTT. It yields the protein CASSTSGGGDGTDTQYF.

The chain links TRBV27 to TRBJ1-1; 8 bases agree with TRBD1. After removal of 5 bases from V and 7 bases from J, the junction contained 12 bases not matched to a gene. CDR1 and CDR2 (germline): MNHEY, SMNVEV (reference sequence). The CDR3 has 15 residues. CDR3 coding DNA: TGTGCCAGCAGTCCGGACAGGGCCCTGAGAGGTGAAGCTTTCTTT. This translates into CASSPDRALRGEAFF.

This clone occurred once. This chain connects TRBV27 to TRBJ2-7; 9 bases are a match to TRBD1. V dropped 1 base and J dropped 6; count of bases not matched to a gene: 7. Germline V gives CDR1 MNHEY, CDR2 SMNVEV (reference sequence). The CDR3 is 15 residues long. The CDR3 DNA follows: TGTGCCAGCAGTTTATACAGGACAGGGGACGGCGAGCAGTACTTC. Translation: CASSLYRTGDGEQYF.

The genes are TRBV7-2 and TRBJ2-3, with a weak D call TRBD2 (5 bases). The germline CDR1 and CDR2 sequences are SGHTA and FQGNSA. V dropped 3 bases and J dropped 5 bases, with 15 bases sitting between them. CDR3 size: 15 residues. The CDR3 sequence: CASSFDEGIGDTQYF. Here the CDR3 DNA reads TGTGCCAGCAGCTTCGACGAGGGAATTGGAGATACGCAGTATTTT.

This clone was observed a single time. The chain joins TRBV9 to TRBJ1-2; 7 bases map to TRBD1. The CDR3 is 14 residues long. V shed 1 base and J 5 bases; nucleotides not matched to a gene: 5. Germline V gene data show CDR1 as SGDLS and CDR2 as YYNGEE. The CDR3 here is CASSVSSGGYGYTF. CDR3 coding DNA: TGTGCCAGCAGCGTAAGCTCAGGGGGGTATGGCTACACCTTC. Looking up the rest from reference TRBV9 and TRBJ1-2 gives the full variable domain: DSGVTQTPKHLITATGQRVTLRCSPRSGDLSVYWYQQSLDQGLQFLIQYYNGEERAKGNILERFSAQQFPDLHSELNLSSLELGDSALYFCASSVSSGGYGYTFGSGTRLTVV.

The chain uses TRBV6-1 and TRBJ1-2, with D perhaps matching TRBD1 (5 bases). The CDR3 loop spans 13 amino acids. Trimming pared 5 bases from V and 0 bases from J, leaving 7 bases between. The germline V gene encodes CDR1 MNHNS and CDR2 SASEGT. The CDR3 here is CASSRDSNYGYTF. DNA for the CDR3: TGTGCCAGCAGTCGGGACTCTAACTATGGCTACACCTTC.

The chain joins TRBV5-6 to TRBJ2-2; possible D gene TRBD2, 5 bases. The V gene lost 2 bases and the J gene lost 4 bases, with 15 bases spanning the gap. The CDR3 is 16 amino acids. Germline V gene data show CDR1 as SGHDT and CDR2 as YYEEEE. The DNA of the CDR3 is TGTGCCAGCAGCTTCGGCCTAGCAGCCATCACCGGGGAGCTGTTTTTT. Its translation is CASSFGLAAITGELFF.

The chain joins TRBV30 to TRBJ2-1; D is perhaps TRBD2 (6 bases). V was cut by 3 bases and J by 5 bases, with 20 bases left in between. The CDR3 consists of 16 residues. Germline V gene data show CDR1 as GTSNPN and CDR2 as SVGIG (reference sequence). The CDR3 is CAWRGLRLRWDNEQFF. The CDR3 DNA follows: TGTGCCTGGAGGGGACTGCGGCTCCGGTGGGACAATGAGCAGTTCTTC.

This CDR3 is CAWSAQGRYEQYF. CDR3 bases: TGTGCCTGGAGTGCACAGGGAAGGTACGAGCAGTACTTC. The V gene is TRBV30, the J gene TRBJ2-7; D might be TRBD1 (6 bases). V was cut by 1 base and J by 4 bases, with 11 bases left in between. The CDR3 is 13 amino acids. Per germline, CDR1 GTSNPN and CDR2 SVGIG (reference sequence).

Note on this clone: A junction boundary mismatches the germline segment, possibly from a read error. The chain combines TRBV5-6 with TRBJ2-3; 8 bases agree with TRBD1. The V gene's germline CDR1 is SGHDT and CDR2 YYEEEE. The CDR3 is 15 residues long. This CDR3 is CASSLDDRGRIPTIF. The CDR3 DNA follows: TGTGCCAGCAGCTTGGACGACAGGGGAAGAATACCGACGATTTTT.

The rearrangement joins TRBV29-1 to TRBJ2-3; no clear D. Germline CDR1 is SQVTM and CDR2 is ANQGSEA. This CDR3 has 13 residues. V lost 3 bases to trimming and J lost 6 bases, with 13 bases between them. The DNA for the CDR3 is TGCAGCGTTGATGCGGCGGCTCGGGATACGCAGTATTTT. It yields the protein CSVDAAARDTQYF.

This clone was counted once. The rearrangement uses TRBV30 and TRBJ2-1, with D perhaps matching TRBD2 (6 bases). This CDR3 is built from 20 residues. With 2 bases removed from V and 0 bases from J, the gap between germline ends came to 26 bases. Germline lookup yields CDR1 GTSNPN and CDR2 SVGIG (reference sequence). The CDR3 DNA is TGTGCCTGGAGTCGGGGCAGGGACTCCCCCTACCTTAGCTCCTACAATGAGCAGTTCTTC. Its protein is CAWSRGRDSPYLSSYNEQFF. The entire variable domain, with the rest obtained from reference TRBV30 and TRBJ2-1, is as follows: SQTIHQWPATLVQPVGSPLSLECTVEGTSNPNLYWYRQAAGRGLQLLFYSVGIGQISSEVPQNLSASRPQDRQFILSSKKLLLSDSGFYLCAWSRGRDSPYLSSYNEQFFGPGTRLTVL.

This chain joins TRBV5-5 and TRBJ2-5; 8 bases match TRBD1. This CDR3 region has 15 residues. V lost 0 bases and J lost 5; bases outside the gene matches: 6. Germline V lookup: CDR1 SGHKS, CDR2 YYEKEE (reference sequence). CDR3 amino acids: CASSLETGDVETQYF. The CDR3 DNA is TGTGCCAGCAGCTTGGAGACAGGGGACGTGGAGACCCAGTACTTC. The complete variable domain, with remaining parts taken from reference TRBV5-5 and TRBJ2-5, reads DAGVTQSPTHLIKTRGQQVTLRCSPISGHKSVSWYQQVLGQGPQFIFQYYEKEERGRGNFPDRFSARQFPNYSSELNVNALLLGDSALYLCASSLETGDVETQYFGPGTRLLVL.

Concerning this clone: The junction differs from germline at one of its ends, possibly a read error. The rearrangement links TRBV10-1 to TRBJ2-7, with D possibly matching TRBD2 (6 bases). Germline V lookup: CDR1 WNHNN, CDR2 SYGVQD (reference sequence). The CDR3 covers 14 residues. CDR3 residues: CARSPTRRGHEQYF. CDR3 coding DNA: TGCGCCCGCAGTCCCACAAGGAGGGGCCACGAGCAGTACTTC.

This clone was observed a few times. The chain is built from TRBV6-5 and TRBJ2-5; no clear D. CDR3 length: 15 residues. Trimming stripped 4 bases from V and 1 base from J, with 13 bases between. CDR1 and CDR2 (germline): MNHEY, SVGAGI. CDR3 protein: CASSSPLGPQETQYF. DNA of the CDR3: TGTGCCAGCAGTTCCCCCCTGGGCCCCCAAGAGACCCAGTACTTC.

The chain combines TRBV4-2 with TRBJ1-1; D not resolved. CDR3 length equals 14 residues. Germline V gene data show CDR1 as LGHNA and CDR2 as YNFKEQ. Trimming shortened V by 1 base and J by 1 base, and 7 bases separated the two germline ends. The CDR3 nucleotides are TGTGCCAGCAGCCAAGGTTCAGAGAACACTGAAGCTTTCTTT. Its protein is CASSQGSENTEAFF.

The rearrangement links TRBV2 to TRBJ2-7; TRBD1 matches 10 bases. The CDR3 consists of 13 residues. J lost 5 bases, V lost 6 bases, and 4 bases had no gene match. Germline values: CDR1 SNHLY, CDR2 FYNNEI. DNA of the CDR3: TGTGCCAGCAGAGGGACAGGGGAGAACGAGCAGTACTTC. It translates to CASRGTGENEQYF.

The V gene is TRBV7-3, the J gene TRBJ2-5, with 16 bases that match TRBD2. The CDR3 consists of 16 residues. J lost 5 bases, V lost 5 bases, and 5 bases had no gene match. Germline CDR1 reads SGHTA; CDR2 reads FQGTGA. CDR3 region: CASSPGLAGGSETQYF. The CDR3 DNA reads TGTGCCAGCAGCCCGGGACTAGCGGGGGGGTCGGAGACCCAGTACTTC.